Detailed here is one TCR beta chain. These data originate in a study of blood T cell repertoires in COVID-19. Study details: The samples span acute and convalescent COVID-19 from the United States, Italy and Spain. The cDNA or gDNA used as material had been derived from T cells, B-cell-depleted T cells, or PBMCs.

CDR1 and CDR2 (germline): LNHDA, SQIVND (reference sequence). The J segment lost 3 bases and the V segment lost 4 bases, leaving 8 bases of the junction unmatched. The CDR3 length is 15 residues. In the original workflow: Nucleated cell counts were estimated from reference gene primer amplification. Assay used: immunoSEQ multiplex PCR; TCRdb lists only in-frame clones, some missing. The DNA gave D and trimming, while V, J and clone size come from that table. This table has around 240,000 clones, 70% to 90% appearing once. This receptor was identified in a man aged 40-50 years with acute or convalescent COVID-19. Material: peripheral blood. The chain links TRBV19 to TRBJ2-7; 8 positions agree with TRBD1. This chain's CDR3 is CASSNPRTGFYEQYF. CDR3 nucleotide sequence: TGTGCCAGTAGTAACCCGCGGACAGGGTTCTACGAGCAGTACTTC.